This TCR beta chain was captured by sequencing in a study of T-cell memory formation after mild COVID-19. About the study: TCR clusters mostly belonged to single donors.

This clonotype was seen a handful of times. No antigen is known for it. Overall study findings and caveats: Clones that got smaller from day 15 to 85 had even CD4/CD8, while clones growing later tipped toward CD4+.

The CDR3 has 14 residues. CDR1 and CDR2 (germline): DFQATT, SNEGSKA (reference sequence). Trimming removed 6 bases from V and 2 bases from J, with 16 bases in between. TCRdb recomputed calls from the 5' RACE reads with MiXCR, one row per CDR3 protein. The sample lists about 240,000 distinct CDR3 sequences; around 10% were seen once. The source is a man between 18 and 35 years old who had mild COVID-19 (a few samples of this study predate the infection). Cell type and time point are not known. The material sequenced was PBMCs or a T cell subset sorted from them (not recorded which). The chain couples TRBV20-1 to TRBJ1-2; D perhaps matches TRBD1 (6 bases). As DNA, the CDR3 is TGCAGTGCGAACGCCAGGGGAGGGAACTATGGCTACACCTTC. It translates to CSANARGGNYGYTF.